This TCR beta chain came from a study of cytomegalovirus exposure and HLA in healthy donors. This CDR3 comprises 15 residues. The germline CDR1 and CDR2 sequences are MNHEY and SMNVEV (reference sequence). Trimming cost V 4 bases and J 2 bases; bases outside gene matches: 6. Findings and caveats of the study: In vitro checks showed that a few CMV-associated chains really do target CMV antigens. Cytomegalovirus association was listed for 150 or so TCR beta chains.

Concerning this clone: Antigen: not known.

Amplification used 60 Vbeta primers and 13 Jbeta primers. How the authors handled the data: An analysis performed later counted about 80 million unique TCR beta chains (roughly 11 million of them shared). Sequenced by immunoSEQ multiplex PCR; TCRdb stores in-frame clones only, minus some. V and J calls and clone size are given by that table; D and trimming were obtained from the DNA. The sample lists 100,000 to 150,000 clones, less than 80% occurring once. The source material was PBMCs. The TCR was taken from a woman aged 45-65 years in good health and CMV-seronegative. This sequence joins TRBV27 and TRBJ2-3, with TRBD1 identical over 7 bases. The CDR3 coding sequence is TGTGCCAGCAGTTCAGGGGGAGACACCACAGATACGCAGTATTTT. Amino acids: CASSSGGDTTDTQYF.